The subject of this entry is one TCR beta chain. The CDR3 runs 16 residues. Germline lookup yields CDR1 LNHDA and CDR2 SQIVND (reference sequence). Trimming at V came to 7 bases and at J to 4 bases, leaving 14 bases not matched to a gene. Profiling relied on immunoSEQ multiplex PCR, and the TCRdb table lists in-frame clones only, not all of them. The table records more than 100,000 clones, about nine tenths of them present only once. This entry belongs to a study of OX40 agonist ivuxolimab in advanced cancers. Patients with a history of autoimmune disease or on systemic immunosuppression were excluded. Peripheral blood came from all dose cohorts at three timepoints.

The material sequenced was CD4+ or CD8+ T cells sorted from blood, taken in a trial of the OX40 agonist ivuxolimab. The TCR sequence derives from an adult with an advanced solid tumor such as melanoma, head and neck, liver or kidney cancer. The chain employs TRBV19 and TRBJ1-1, with 8 bases fitting TRBD1. CDR3 sequence reads: CASTTWVTGVGTEAFF. CDR3 nucleotides: TGTGCCAGTACCACTTGGGTGACAGGGGTCGGCACTGAAGCTTTCTTT.